This T cell receptor beta chain was recovered during a study of T-cell memory formation after mild COVID-19. Across the study: The study found TCR clusters largely donor specific. General study points: Day 37-peaking second-wave clones had unconfirmed SARS-CoV-2 specificity. Shrinking CD4+ clones were chiefly CM and EM; CD8+ ones were chiefly EMRA. Day 15 to 85 contractors were CD4/CD8 balanced; later expanders leaned CD4+.

Deletions cut 5 bases from V and 11 bases from J, with 13 bases between. This CDR3 is built from 11 residues. Germline V lookup: CDR1 DFQATT, CDR2 SNEGSKA (reference sequence). This clonotype was seen ten or more times. Its specificity is unknown. TCRdb used MiXCR to reprocess the 5' RACE reads, holding one entry per CDR3 protein. The repertoire has a few hundred thousand distinct CDR3 sequences, around a fifth of them found once; the top ten carry 9.5% to 15%. Sequencing was done on a sample of PBMCs or a T cell subset sorted from them (not recorded which). V gene TRBV20-1 combines with J gene TRBJ2-1; D is ambiguous. The sequence was collected from an adult woman who had mild COVID-19 (a few samples of this study predate the infection). Cell type and time point are not known. CDR3 in amino acids: CSAADPSQQFF. CDR3 in DNA: TGCAGTGCTGCAGACCCCAGTCAGCAGTTCTTC.